The subject of this entry is one TCR beta chain. The clone's antigen remains unknown. Base qualities are missing; no much larger clone stands one base away. The CDR3 sequence holds 17 residues, the cysteine and phenylalanine included. The only DNA kept is the CDR3, 51 bases in frame from the first base. From a lookup of the germline V gene, CDR1 and CDR2 are MDHEN and SYDVKM. The germline V end is reduced by 4 bases and the J end by 11 bases; junction bases left unmatched: 19. The source of the sample is a study of metastatic and nonmetastatic thyroid tumors (dated by TCRdb to the early 2020s). About the investigation overall: Repertoires from peripheral blood and from tumor or nodule tissue samples of malignant and benign thyroid patients were compared.

Overall study outcomes, separate from this receptor: In both blood and tumor samples, TCR beta diversity was reported to be significantly higher in malignant tumors than in benign nodules.

No treatment had been received by any patient before thyroid surgery. Patient clinical samples collected from the early 2010s to the late 2010s were retrospectively analysed using T-cell receptor beta sequencing. The protocol used for the library was PCR. The data were produced on an Illumina HiSeq 4000. The TCR beta-chain CDR3 region of each patient was profiled by high-throughput sequencing. The published analysis was carried out like this. CDR3 differences across clinicopathological groups were used to build a classifier for discriminating distant-metastatic papillary thyroid cancer patients. Repertoire diversity was assessed with the Shannon index, and tumor-blood repertoire similarity with the Morisita-Horn index. TCRdb took the public reads, trimmed them with fastp at Q25, ran MiXCR for clone calling and kept in-frame beta chains. V and J calls and clone size were set by TCRdb, not the authors. The sample includes tens of thousands of clones, with approximately 24% observed a single time. Of the sample, about 6% is held by the ten largest clones.

This receptor chain uses TRBV28 and TRBJ2-3, with TRBD2 matching 9 junction bases. This clonotype was sampled from a female donor with papillary thyroid cancer or a benign thyroid nodule (not recorded which). Some clones in this sample may be carry-over from other donors' samples. The sample comprised tumor tissue. The DNA is as follows: TGTGCCAGCAGTTGGGTAAGCGGACTAGCGCGAGGAGCGGAGCAGTATTTT. The translation is CASSWVSGLARGAEQYF.